This is a list of T cell receptor beta chains from one sample in a study of identical twins. TCRdb reanalysed the 5' RACE reads using MiXCR and keeps one entry per CDR3 protein. The table includes around 340,000 distinct CDR3 sequences, around 12% detected once. These data were also filed under a second study, of yellow fever vaccine responses in identical twins.

What was sequenced was CD8+ T cells sorted from blood. The receptors here all came from a woman under 30 in good health. CDR3s include the opening cysteine and the closing phenylalanine or tryptophan. The D gene is left open where the match is weak. Size is stated for part of the rows, as once, few or many counts, or as a class when the clone is expanded.

d_gene: NA
v_gene: TRBV4-1
j_gene: TRBJ2-7
abundance: NA
CDR3nt: TGCGCCAGCAGCCAAGAAGGCGACCTACCGTACTTC
CDR3aa: CASSQEGDLPYF

d_gene: NA
v_gene: TRBV27
j_gene: TRBJ2-3
abundance: few
CDR3nt: TGTGCCAGCAGTTTACGGTTTACTAGGATGAGCACAGATACGCAGTATTTT
CDR3aa: CASSLRFTRMSTDTQYF

d_gene: NA
v_gene: TRBV7-9
j_gene: TRBJ1-1
abundance: few
CDR3nt: TGTGCCAGCAGCATAAGGGGCGGGGGCCGGGCTGAAGCTTTCTTT
CDR3aa: CASSIRGGGRAEAFF

d_gene: NA
v_gene: TRBV7-9
j_gene: TRBJ2-1
abundance: NA
CDR3nt: TGTGCCAGCAGCCAGAGCGGGTCCCCCTACAATGAGCAGTTCTTC
CDR3aa: CASSQSGSPYNEQFF

d_gene: NA
v_gene: TRBV7-2
j_gene: TRBJ2-3
abundance: few
CDR3nt: TGTGCCAGCAGCTTGTCCCCGGCCCGAGATACGCAGTATTTT
CDR3aa: CASSLSPARDTQYF

d_gene: NA
v_gene: TRBV4-1
j_gene: TRBJ2-5
abundance: NA
CDR3nt: TGCGCCAGCAGCCACCCAGGGGAAGAGACCCAGTACTTC
CDR3aa: CASSHPGEETQYF

d_gene: NA
v_gene: TRBV15
j_gene: TRBJ2-7
abundance: NA
CDR3nt: TGTGCCACCAGCAGAGTTGAGACAGGCGGCGAGCAGTACTTC
CDR3aa: CATSRVETGGEQYF

d_gene: NA
v_gene: TRBV27
j_gene: TRBJ2-5
abundance: few
CDR3nt: TGTGCCAGCAGTTTATATCGGGGACTTCGAGGGGAGACCCAGTACTTC
CDR3aa: CASSLYRGLRGETQYF

d_gene: NA
v_gene: TRBV11-1
j_gene: TRBJ2-2
abundance: few
CDR3nt: TGTGCCAGCAGCTTATACTGGGACCCCATAAAGAGCACCGGGGAGCTGTTTTTT
CDR3aa: CASSLYWDPIKSTGELFF

d_gene: NA
v_gene: TRBV20-1
j_gene: TRBJ2-5
abundance: few
CDR3nt: TGCAGTGCTAGGGTCCCCTATGGAGAGACCCAGTACTTC
CDR3aa: CSARVPYGETQYF

d_gene: NA
v_gene: TRBV12-3/TRBV12-4
j_gene: TRBJ1-1
abundance: many
CDR3nt: TGTGCCAGCAGTTCCGCCGGATCGAACACTGAAGCTTTCTTT
CDR3aa: CASSSAGSNTEAFF

d_gene: TRBD1
v_gene: TRBV15
j_gene: TRBJ2-7
abundance: NA
CDR3nt: TGTGCCACCAGCAGGGGAGCAGGGGGTGCCTACGAGCAGTACTTC
CDR3aa: CATSRGAGGAYEQYF

d_gene: NA
v_gene: TRBV20-1
j_gene: TRBJ2-5
abundance: NA
CDR3nt: TGCAGTGCCGAGGGGGAGACAGATCAAGCGACCCAGTACTTC
CDR3aa: CSAEGETDQATQYF

d_gene: NA
v_gene: TRBV7-9
j_gene: TRBJ2-5
abundance: many
CDR3nt: TGTGCCAGCAGCTTAGCCAGGGTTGGCGAAGAGACCCAGTACTTC
CDR3aa: CASSLARVGEETQYF

d_gene: TRBD1
v_gene: TRBV12-3/TRBV12-4
j_gene: TRBJ1-2
abundance: many
CDR3nt: TGTGCCAGCAGTCTTCCTCCAGGGGGGGACTATGGCTACACCTTC
CDR3aa: CASSLPPGGDYGYTF

d_gene: NA
v_gene: TRBV28
j_gene: TRBJ1-5
abundance: NA
CDR3nt: TGTGCCAGCAGTACCGGGACGTCTATGCCCCAGCATTTT
CDR3aa: CASSTGTSMPQHF

d_gene: TRBD2
v_gene: TRBV12-3/TRBV12-4
j_gene: TRBJ2-3
abundance: few
CDR3nt: TGTGCCAGCAGTTGGGAGGGGACTAGGACAGATACGCAGTATTTT
CDR3aa: CASSWEGTRTDTQYF

d_gene: NA
v_gene: TRBV27
j_gene: TRBJ1-6
abundance: NA
CDR3nt: TGTGCCAGCTTGGGGGCAGCTAATTCACCCCTCCACTTT
CDR3aa: CASLGAANSPLHF

d_gene: NA
v_gene: TRBV7-9
j_gene: TRBJ2-2
abundance: NA
CDR3nt: TGTGCCAGCAGCTTTGACACCTGGGAGCTGTTTTTT
CDR3aa: CASSFDTWELFF

d_gene: TRBD1
v_gene: TRBV7-9
j_gene: TRBJ2-1
abundance: once
CDR3nt: TGTGCCAGCAGCTTAGGGACACAGGGGGATGAGCAGTTCTTC
CDR3aa: CASSLGTQGDEQFF

d_gene: NA
v_gene: TRBV12-3/TRBV12-4
j_gene: TRBJ1-3
abundance: NA
CDR3nt: TGTGCCAGCAGTTGGGATTTGGCTGGAAACACCATATATTTT
CDR3aa: CASSWDLAGNTIYF

d_gene: NA
v_gene: TRBV5-1
j_gene: TRBJ1-1
abundance: many
CDR3nt: TGCGCCAGCAGCCTAAGGACGGGGGGGACTGAAGCTTTCTTT
CDR3aa: CASSLRTGGTEAFF

d_gene: TRBD2
v_gene: TRBV20-1
j_gene: TRBJ2-1
abundance: NA
CDR3nt: TGCAGTGCCGATGGGACTAGTTCTAACAATGAGCAGTTCTTC
CDR3aa: CSADGTSSNNEQFF

d_gene: NA
v_gene: TRBV3-1
j_gene: TRBJ2-1
abundance: few
CDR3nt: TGTGCCAGCAGCCAAGAACGGGAGTTTAAGTTCTTC
CDR3aa: CASSQEREFKFF

d_gene: NA
v_gene: TRBV29-1
j_gene: TRBJ1-2
abundance: few
CDR3nt: TGCAGCGTTGAGGCTGCATGGGGCTACACCTTC
CDR3aa: CSVEAAWGYTF

d_gene: TRBD2
v_gene: TRBV7-9
j_gene: TRBJ2-1
abundance: few
CDR3nt: TGTGCCAGCAGCCCTACTAGCGTTCGAGACAATGAGCAGTTCTTC
CDR3aa: CASSPTSVRDNEQFF